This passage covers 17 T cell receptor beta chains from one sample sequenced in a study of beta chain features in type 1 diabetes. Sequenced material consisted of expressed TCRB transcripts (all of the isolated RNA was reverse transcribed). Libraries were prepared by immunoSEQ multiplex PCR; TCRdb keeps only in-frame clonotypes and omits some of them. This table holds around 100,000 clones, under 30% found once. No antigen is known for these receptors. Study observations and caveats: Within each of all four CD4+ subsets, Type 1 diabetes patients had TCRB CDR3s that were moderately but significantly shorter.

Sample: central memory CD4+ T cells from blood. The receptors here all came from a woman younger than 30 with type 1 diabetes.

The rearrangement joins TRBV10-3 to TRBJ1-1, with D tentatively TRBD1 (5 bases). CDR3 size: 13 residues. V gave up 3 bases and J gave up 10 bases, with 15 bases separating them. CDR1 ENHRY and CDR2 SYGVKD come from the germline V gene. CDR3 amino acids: CAISEGETGGAFF. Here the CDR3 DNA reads TGTGCCATCAGTGAAGGGGAAACGGGTGGAGCTTTCTTT.

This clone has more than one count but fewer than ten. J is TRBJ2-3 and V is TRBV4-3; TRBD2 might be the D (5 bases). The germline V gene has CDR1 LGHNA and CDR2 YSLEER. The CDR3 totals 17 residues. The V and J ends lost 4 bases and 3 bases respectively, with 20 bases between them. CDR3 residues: CASSLNPAGSVTDTQYF. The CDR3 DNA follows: TGCGCCAGCAGCCTTAACCCCGCCGGTAGCGTGACAGATACGCAGTATTTT.

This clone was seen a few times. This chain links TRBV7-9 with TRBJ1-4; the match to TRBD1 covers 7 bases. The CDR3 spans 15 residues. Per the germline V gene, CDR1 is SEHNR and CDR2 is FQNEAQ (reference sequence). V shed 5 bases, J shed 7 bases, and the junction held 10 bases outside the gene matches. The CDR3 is CASSLRQGGVEKLFF. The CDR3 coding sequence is TGTGCCAGCAGCCTCAGACAGGGCGGGGTTGAAAAACTGTTTTTT.

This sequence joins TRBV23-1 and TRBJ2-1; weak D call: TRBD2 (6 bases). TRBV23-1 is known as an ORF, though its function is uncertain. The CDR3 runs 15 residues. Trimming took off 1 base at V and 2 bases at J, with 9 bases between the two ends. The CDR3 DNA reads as TGCGCCAGCAGTCAATGGAGGAGGGCCTACAATGAGCAGTTCTTC. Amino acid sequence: CASSQWRRAYNEQFF.

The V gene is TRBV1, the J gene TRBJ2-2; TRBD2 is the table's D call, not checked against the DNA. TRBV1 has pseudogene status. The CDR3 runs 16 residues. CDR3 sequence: CTSSQPDEGSRGELFF. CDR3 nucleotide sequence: TGCACCAGCAGCCAACCCGACGAGGGTAGCCGTGGGGAGCTGTTTTTT.

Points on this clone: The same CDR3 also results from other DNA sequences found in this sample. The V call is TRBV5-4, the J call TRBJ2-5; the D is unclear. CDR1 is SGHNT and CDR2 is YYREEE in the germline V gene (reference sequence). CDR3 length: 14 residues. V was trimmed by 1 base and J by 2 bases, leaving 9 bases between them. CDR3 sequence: CASSLQYRQETQYF. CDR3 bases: TGTGCCAGCAGCTTGCAGTACCGACAAGAGACCCAGTACTTC.

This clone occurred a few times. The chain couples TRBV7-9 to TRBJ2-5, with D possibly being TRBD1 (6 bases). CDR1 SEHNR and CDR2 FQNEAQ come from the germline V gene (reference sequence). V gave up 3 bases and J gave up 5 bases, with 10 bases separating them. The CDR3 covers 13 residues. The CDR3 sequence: CASSFRGGETQYF. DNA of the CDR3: TGTGCCAGCAGCTTCAGGGGTGGGGAGACCCAGTACTTC.

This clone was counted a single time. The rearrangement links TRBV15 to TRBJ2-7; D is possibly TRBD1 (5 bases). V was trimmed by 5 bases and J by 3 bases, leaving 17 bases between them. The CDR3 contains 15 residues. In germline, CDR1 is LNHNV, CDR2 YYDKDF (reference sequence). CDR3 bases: TGTGCCACCAGCCATTTAAGCATCGACAGCTACGAGCAGTACGTC. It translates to CATSHLSIDSYEQYV.

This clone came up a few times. DNA of the CDR3: TGTGCCAGCTCACCACCGGCTGGGCACTCTGGAAACACCATATATTTT. Translation: CASSPPAGHSGNTIYF. V gene TRBV18 combines with J gene TRBJ1-3; the D is unclear. The germline gives CDR1 KGHSH, CDR2 LQKENI. The V and J ends lost 0 bases and 0 bases respectively, with 9 bases between them. This CDR3 contains 16 residues. The complete variable domain, with remaining parts taken from reference TRBV18 and TRBJ1-3, reads NAGVMQNPRHLVRRRGQEARLRCSPMKGHSHVYWYRQLPEEGLKFMVYLQKENIIDESGMPKERFSAEFPKEGPSILRIQQVVRGDSAAYFCASSPPAGHSGNTIYFGEGSWLTVV.

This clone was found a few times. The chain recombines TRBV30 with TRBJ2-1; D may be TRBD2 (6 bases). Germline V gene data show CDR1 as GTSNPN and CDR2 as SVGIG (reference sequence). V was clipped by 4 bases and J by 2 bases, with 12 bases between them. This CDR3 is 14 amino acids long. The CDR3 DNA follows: TGTGCCTGGAATTCAGGGACTGCCTACAATGAGCAGTTCTTC. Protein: CAWNSGTAYNEQFF. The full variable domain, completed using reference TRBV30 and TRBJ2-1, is SQTIHQWPATLVQPVGSPLSLECTVEGTSNPNLYWYRQAAGRGLQLLFYSVGIGQISSEVPQNLSASRPQDRQFILSSKKLLLSDSGFYLCAWNSGTAYNEQFFGPGTRLTVL.

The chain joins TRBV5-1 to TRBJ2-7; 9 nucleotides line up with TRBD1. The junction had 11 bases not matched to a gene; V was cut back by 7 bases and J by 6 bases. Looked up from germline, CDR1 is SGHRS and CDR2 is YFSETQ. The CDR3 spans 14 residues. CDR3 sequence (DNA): TGCGCCAGCCGCCGGGACAGGGCAAGCGGCGAGCAGTACTTC. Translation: CASRRDRASGEQYF.

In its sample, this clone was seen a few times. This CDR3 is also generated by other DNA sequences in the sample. CDR3 nucleotides: TGCAGCGTGCTGGACAGGGGGAACACTGAAGCTTTCTTT. Encoded protein: CSVLDRGNTEAFF. The chain links TRBV29-1 to TRBJ1-1; 9 positions match TRBD1. The V segment lost 6 bases and the J segment 1 base; nucleotides outside the gene matches: 3. This CDR3 is built from 13 residues. Per germline, CDR1 SQVTM and CDR2 ANQGSEA.

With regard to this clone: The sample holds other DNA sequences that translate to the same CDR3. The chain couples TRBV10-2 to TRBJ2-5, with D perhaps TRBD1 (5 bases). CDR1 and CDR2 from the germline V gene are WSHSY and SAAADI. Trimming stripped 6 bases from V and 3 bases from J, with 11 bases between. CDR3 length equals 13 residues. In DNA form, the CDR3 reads TGCGCCAGCAGCGGTAGGGGAAAAGAGACCCAGTACTTC. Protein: CASSGRGKETQYF.

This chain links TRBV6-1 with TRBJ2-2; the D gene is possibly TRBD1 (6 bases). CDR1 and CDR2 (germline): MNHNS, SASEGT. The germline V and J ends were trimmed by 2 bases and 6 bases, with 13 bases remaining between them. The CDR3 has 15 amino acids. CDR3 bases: TGTGCCAGCAGTGAATTGGGGGCTGGCTCCGGGGAGCTGTTTTTT. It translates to CASSELGAGSGELFF.

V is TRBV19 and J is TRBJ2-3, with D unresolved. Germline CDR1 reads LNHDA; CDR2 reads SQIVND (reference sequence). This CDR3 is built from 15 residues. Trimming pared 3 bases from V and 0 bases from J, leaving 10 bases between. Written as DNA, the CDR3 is TGTGCCAGTAGTATTTCGACTCAGAGCACAGATACGCAGTATTTT. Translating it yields CASSISTQSTDTQYF. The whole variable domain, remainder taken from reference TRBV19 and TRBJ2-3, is DGGITQSPKYLFRKEGQNVTLSCEQNLNHDAMYWYRQDPGQGLRLIYYSQIVNDFQKGDIAEGYSVSREKKESFPLTVTSAQKNPTAFYLCASSISTQSTDTQYFGPGTRLTVL.

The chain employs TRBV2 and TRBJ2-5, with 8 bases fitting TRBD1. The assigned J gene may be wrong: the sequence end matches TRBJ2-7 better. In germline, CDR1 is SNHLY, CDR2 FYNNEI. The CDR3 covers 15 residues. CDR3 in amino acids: CASSVSTGDGYEQYF. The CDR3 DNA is TGTGCCAGCAGCGTATCGACAGGGGATGGCTACGAGCAGTACTTC.

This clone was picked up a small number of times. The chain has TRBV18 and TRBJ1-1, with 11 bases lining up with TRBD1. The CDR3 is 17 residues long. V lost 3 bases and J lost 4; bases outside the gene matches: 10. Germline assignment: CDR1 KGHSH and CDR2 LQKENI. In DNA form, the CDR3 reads TGTGCCAGCTCACCGATGGGACAGGGGGTTGGAGGCACTGAAGCTTTCTTT. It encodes CASSPMGQGVGGTEAFF.